Below are 24 T cell receptor beta chains sequenced from a single sample in a study of radiotherapy plus CTLA-4 blockade in lung cancer. Clones were read by immunoSEQ multiplex PCR, and TCRdb kept only the in-frame ones, dropping some. Of tens of thousands of clones listed, around three quarters are singletons. The sequences come from peripheral blood, collected from a patient treated with radiotherapy plus ipilimumab. The receptors originated from a human donor with non-small cell lung cancer who had a complete response to radiotherapy plus ipilimumab.

This chain connects TRBV30 to TRBJ1-2, with 7 nucleotides matching TRBD1. The CDR3 covers 12 residues. Germline CDR1 and CDR2: GTSNPN and SVGIG (reference sequence). CDR3 bases: TGTGCGTCTGCGAAGGGGGCTGGGGGCTACACCTTC. Protein: CASAKGAGGYTF.

The gene calls are TRBV2 and TRBJ1-4, with 10 positions matching TRBD1. The J segment lost 2 bases and the V segment lost 5 bases, leaving 8 bases of the junction unmatched. CDR1 SNHLY and CDR2 FYNNEI come from the germline V gene. The CDR3 consists of 17 residues. CDR3 loop: CASSKRQGARTNEKLFF. DNA of the CDR3: TGTGCCAGCAGTAAAAGACAGGGGGCCCGCACTAATGAAAAACTGTTTTTT.

The chain is built from TRBV27 and TRBJ1-5; 7 nucleotides line up with TRBD1. CDR1 MNHEY and CDR2 SMNVEV come from the germline V gene (reference sequence). This CDR3 has 14 amino acids. Trimming cost V 6 bases and J 1 base; bases outside gene matches: 3. CDR3 DNA: TGTGCCAGCAGCCTGGGACAGAGCAATCAGCCCCAGCATTTT. It encodes CASSLGQSNQPQHF.

The chain combines TRBV9 with TRBJ1-4; D gene unclear. Germline CDR1 is SGDLS and CDR2 is YYNGEE. This CDR3 region has 16 residues. V was trimmed by 0 bases and J by 8 bases, leaving 17 bases between them. The CDR3 sequence is CASSVAGGVEVEKLFF. In nucleotides, the CDR3 is TGTGCCAGCAGCGTAGCGGGCGGGGTAGAAGTAGAAAAACTGTTTTTT.

The CDR3, as DNA: TGTGCCAGCAGATCTATGACAGGGTCGGTCACAGATACGCAGTATTTT. Translated: CASRSMTGSVTDTQYF. The chain is built from TRBV7-9 and TRBJ2-3; 7 bases agree with TRBD1. V was pared by 6 bases and J by 2 bases, with 11 bases of the junction left unmatched. This CDR3 is 16 amino acids long. Germline V gene data show CDR1 as SEHNR and CDR2 as FQNEAQ (reference sequence).

The gene calls are TRBV19 and TRBJ1-2; possible D gene TRBD1, 5 bases. V lost 3 bases and J 10 bases, leaving 15 bases between the germline ends. The germline V gene has CDR1 LNHDA and CDR2 SQIVND (reference sequence). The CDR3 loop spans 13 amino acids. CDR3 coding DNA: TGTGCCAGTAGTATTTCCCAGGGAAGAATCTACACCTTC. This encodes CASSISQGRIYTF.

Notes on this clone: This sample includes further DNA sequences coding for the same CDR3. The chain has TRBV2 and TRBJ2-3; TRBD1 aligns across 8 bases. CDR3 length: 14 amino acids. With V trimmed by 7 bases and J by 1 base, 4 bases remained unmatched. The V gene's germline CDR1 is SNHLY and CDR2 FYNNEI. The DNA of the CDR3 is TGTGCCAGCAAGGACAGGGTGGGCACAGATACGCAGTATTTT. The encoded protein is CASKDRVGTDTQYF.

This sequence joins TRBV7-9 and TRBJ2-5; D perhaps matches TRBD1 (6 bases). The CDR3 covers 18 residues. The ends were cut back, 0 bases at V and 2 bases at J, with 19 bases in the middle. Germline loops: CDR1 SEHNR, CDR2 FQNEAQ (reference sequence). As DNA, the CDR3 is TGTGCCAGCAGCTTAGCAACCGGGACACTCGAAAGACAAGAGACCCAGTACTTC. Residues: CASSLATGTLERQETQYF.

The rearrangement links TRBV5-4 to TRBJ1-3; TRBD1 is a possible D gene (6 bases). The V end was cut by 0 bases, the J end by 2 bases, with 6 bases between. Germline V gene lookup returns CDR1 SGHNT and CDR2 YYREEE (reference sequence). This CDR3 has 14 residues. The CDR3 DNA is TGTGCCAGCAGCTTGGGACAGGCTGGAAACACCATATATTTT. Its translation is CASSLGQAGNTIYF.

This clone has just a few counts. This rearrangement joins TRBV29-1 to TRBJ1-3; no clear D. This CDR3 has 12 residues. The germline V and J ends were trimmed by 3 bases and 0 bases, with 3 bases remaining between them. CDR1 is SQVTM and CDR2 is ANQGSEA in the germline V gene. CDR3 in DNA: TGCAGCGTTGACACCTCTGGAAACACCATATATTTT. Amino acids: CSVDTSGNTIYF.

CDR3 protein: CASSYSGGSGNTIYF. CDR3 sequence (DNA): TGTGCCAGCAGTTATTCCGGTGGGTCTGGAAACACCATATATTTT. The chain employs TRBV6-5 and TRBJ1-3; D is unclear. CDR1 and CDR2 (germline): MNHEY, SVGAGI. The CDR3 sequence is 15 residues long. The V end lost 3 bases, the J end lost 1 base, and 10 bases lay between the germline ends.

This chain uses TRBV6-5 with TRBJ1-2; perhaps TRBD1 as D (5 bases). CDR3 size: 12 residues. The V end was cut by 10 bases, the J end by 6 bases, with 15 bases between. The V gene's germline CDR1 is MNHEY and CDR2 SVGAGI. The CDR3 loop is CATHSGGDGYTF. As DNA, the CDR3 is TGTGCCACCCACTCCGGGGGGGATGGCTACACCTTC.

The chain links TRBV19 to TRBJ1-2, with 9 positions matching TRBD1. The germline V gene has CDR1 LNHDA and CDR2 SQIVND (reference sequence). The CDR3 spans 17 residues. J gave up 5 bases and V 2 bases, and 12 bases lay outside the gene matches. The DNA for the CDR3 is TGTGCCAGTAGTATACAGGGACAGGGTCAACGAGGTTATGGCTACACCTTC. Translated, it gives CASSIQGQGQRGYGYTF.

This rearrangement joins TRBV6-5 to TRBJ1-1; no reliable D call. The CDR3 runs to 13 residues. The ends were cut back, 2 bases at V and 3 bases at J, with 7 bases in the middle. The germline gives CDR1 MNHEY, CDR2 SVGAGI. The CDR3 coding sequence is TGTGCCAGCAGTTACGGCGGGTACACTGAAGCTTTCTTT. The encoded protein is CASSYGGYTEAFF.

This clone was counted between two and nine times. The rearrangement joins TRBV7-6 to TRBJ1-1, with D tentatively TRBD1 (5 bases). CDR3 length: 13 amino acids. Germline V gene lookup returns CDR1 SGHVS and CDR2 FNYEAQ. V was cut by 4 bases and J by 1 base, with 7 bases left in between. In nucleotides, the CDR3 is TGTGCCAGCAGCTCCCAGGGGAACACTGAAGCTTTCTTT. This gives the protein CASSSQGNTEAFF.

The sample holds a few counts of this clone. The rearrangement joins TRBV10-3 to TRBJ2-2; no reliable D call. Germline V lookup: CDR1 ENHRY, CDR2 SYGVKD. The CDR3 runs to 17 residues. Trimming cost V 5 bases and J 3 bases, with 19 bases left between them. For the CDR3, the DNA is TGTGCCATCAGTAAGACTCCGACACCCGTGGACACCGGGGAGCTGTTTTTT. It specifies CAISKTPTPVDTGELFF.

As concerns this clone: The junction departs from germline at one end; a sequencing error may be responsible. The sample has other DNA sequences that encode this CDR3 too. V usage is TRBV7-9 and J usage is TRBJ1-2, with 8 bases lining up with TRBD1. The CDR3 sequence is 16 residues long. CDR1 is SEHNR, CDR2 FQNEAQ, per germline (reference sequence). The CDR3 coding sequence is TGCGCCAGCAGCTTAGAGGACAGGGACCTGGTCTATGGCTACACCTTC. This codes for CASSLEDRDLVYGYTF. The full variable domain, completed using reference TRBV7-9 and TRBJ1-2, is DTGVSQNPRHKITKRGQNVTFRCDPISEHNRLYWYRQTLGQGPEFLTYFQNEAQLEKSRLLSDRFSAERPKGSFSTLEIQRTEQGDSAMYLCASSLEDRDLVYGYTFGSGTRLTVV.

The gene calls are TRBV15 and TRBJ2-1, with D possibly being TRBD2 (6 bases). Germline-derived CDR1 and CDR2 are LNHNV and YYDKDF (reference sequence). V was shortened by 0 bases and J by 6 bases, with 15 bases between the two germline ends. This CDR3 has 16 residues. DNA of the CDR3: TGTGCCACCAGCAGAGATCTGACTAGTCTACCCAATGAGCAGTTCTTC. It yields the protein CATSRDLTSLPNEQFF.

The CDR3 region has the DNA TGTGCCAGTAGTGCACCAACATACTGGGGAGATACGCAGTATTTT. The encoded protein is CASSAPTYWGDTQYF. The J gene is TRBJ2-3, the V gene TRBV19, with no clear D. V lost 5 bases and J lost 5, with 17 bases in between. CDR3 size: 15 residues. Germline values: CDR1 LNHDA, CDR2 SQIVND (reference sequence).

This clone was found a few times. The rearrangement links TRBV23-1 to TRBJ1-6; D unresolved. TRBV23-1 is an open reading frame, and its role is uncertain. The CDR3 runs to 13 residues. V was pared by 8 bases and J by 7 bases, with 12 bases between. CDR3 sequence reads: CASGSTGNSPLHF. CDR3 bases: TGCGCCAGCGGGAGTACGGGGAATTCACCCCTCCACTTT.

The chain links TRBV6-5 to TRBJ2-2, with D perhaps matching TRBD1 (6 bases). The CDR3 runs 15 residues. The V and J ends lost 6 bases and 0 bases respectively, with 11 bases between them. The germline CDR1 and CDR2 sequences are MNHEY and SVGAGI. CDR3 coding DNA: TGTGCCAGCAGGACATGGACAGCGAACACCGGGGAGCTGTTTTTT. Its translation is CASRTWTANTGELFF.

This clone has a single count. This chain uses TRBV7-2 with TRBJ1-5; D not certain. V gave up 3 bases and J gave up 1 base, with 13 bases separating them. There are 16 residues in the CDR3. Per germline, CDR1 SGHTA and CDR2 FQGNSA. Written as DNA, the CDR3 is TGTGCCAGCAGCTTTCACCTGGTTGGGAGCAATCAGCCCCAGCATTTT. It specifies CASSFHLVGSNQPQHF.

This clone has a handful of counts. The V call is TRBV5-3, the J call TRBJ2-2; TRBD2 aligns across 11 bases. TRBV5-3 qualifies as an ORF whose function is uncertain. The CDR3 consists of 16 residues. V lost 1 base and J lost 6; bases outside the gene matches: 5. CDR3 in DNA: TGTGCCAGAAGCTTGTTGGTAGCGGGAGGGCCCGGGGAGCTGTTTTTT. It is translated as CARSLLVAGGPGELFF.

The V call is TRBV19, the J call TRBJ2-2; D perhaps matches TRBD1 (6 bases). Germline CDR1 LNHDA, CDR2 SQIVND (reference sequence). Trimming pared 4 bases from V and 4 bases from J, leaving 22 bases between. This CDR3 is built from 18 residues. The CDR3 DNA reads TGTGCCAGTAGTAAAAAGACAGGATCCGGGTGGAGCACCGGGGAGCTGTTTTTT. Translated, it gives CASSKKTGSGWSTGELFF.